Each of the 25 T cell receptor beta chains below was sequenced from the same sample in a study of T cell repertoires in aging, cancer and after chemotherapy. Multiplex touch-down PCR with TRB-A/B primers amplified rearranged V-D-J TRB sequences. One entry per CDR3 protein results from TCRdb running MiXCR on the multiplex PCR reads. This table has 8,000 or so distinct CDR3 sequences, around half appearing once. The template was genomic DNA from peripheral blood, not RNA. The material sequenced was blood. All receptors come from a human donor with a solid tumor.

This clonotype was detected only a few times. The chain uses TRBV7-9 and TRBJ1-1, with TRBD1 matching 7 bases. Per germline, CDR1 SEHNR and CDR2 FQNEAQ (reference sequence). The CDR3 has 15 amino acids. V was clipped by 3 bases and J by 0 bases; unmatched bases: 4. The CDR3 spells CASSLGTVMNTEAFF. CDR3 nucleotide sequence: TGTGCCAGCAGCTTGGGGACAGTTATGAACACTGAAGCTTTCTTT.

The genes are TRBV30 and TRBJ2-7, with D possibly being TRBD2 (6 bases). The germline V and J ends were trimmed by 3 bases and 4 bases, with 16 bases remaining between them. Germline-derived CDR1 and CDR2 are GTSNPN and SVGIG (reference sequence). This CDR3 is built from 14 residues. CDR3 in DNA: TGTGCCTGGAGGGTGGGGACTGGTATTTACGAGCAGTACTTC. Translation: CAWRVGTGIYEQYF.

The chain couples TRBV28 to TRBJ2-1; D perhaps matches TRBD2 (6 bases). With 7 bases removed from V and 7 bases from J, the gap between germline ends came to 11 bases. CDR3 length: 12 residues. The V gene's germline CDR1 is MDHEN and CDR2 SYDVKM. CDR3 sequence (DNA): TGTGCCAGCAAGGCGGGATTTAATGAGCAGTTCTTC. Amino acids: CASKAGFNEQFF.

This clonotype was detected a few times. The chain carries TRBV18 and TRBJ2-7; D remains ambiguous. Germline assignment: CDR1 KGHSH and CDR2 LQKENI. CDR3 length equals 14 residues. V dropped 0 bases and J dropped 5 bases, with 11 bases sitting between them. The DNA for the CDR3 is TGTGCCAGCTCACCACCAGGGATTCCGGACGAGCAGTACTTC. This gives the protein CASSPPGIPDEQYF.

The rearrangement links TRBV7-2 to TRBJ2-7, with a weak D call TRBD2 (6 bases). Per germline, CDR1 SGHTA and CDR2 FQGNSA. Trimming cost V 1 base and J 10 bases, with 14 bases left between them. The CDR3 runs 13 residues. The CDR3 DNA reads TGTGCCAGCAGCTTAGGGCCCAAGGAGGGTCAGTACTTC. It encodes CASSLGPKEGQYF.

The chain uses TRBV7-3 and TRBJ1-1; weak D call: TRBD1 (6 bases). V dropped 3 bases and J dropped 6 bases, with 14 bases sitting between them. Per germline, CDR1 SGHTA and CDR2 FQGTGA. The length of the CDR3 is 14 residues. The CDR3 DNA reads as TGTGCCAGCAGCTTTACAGGGCCGCCCGCTGAAGCTTTCTTT. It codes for CASSFTGPPAEAFF.

The DNA of the CDR3 is TGTGCCAGCAGTTTACACATTATCCAGGAAAAACTGTTTTTT. This encodes CASSLHIIQEKLFF. This sequence joins TRBV28 and TRBJ1-4; D unresolved. V lost 2 bases to trimming and J lost 8 bases, with 12 bases between them. The CDR3 spans 14 residues. CDR1 is MDHEN and CDR2 is SYDVKM in the germline V gene.

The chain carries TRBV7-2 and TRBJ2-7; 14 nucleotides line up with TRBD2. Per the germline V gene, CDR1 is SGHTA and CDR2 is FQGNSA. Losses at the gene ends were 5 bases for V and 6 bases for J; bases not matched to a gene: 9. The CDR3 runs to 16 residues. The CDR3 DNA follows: TGTGCCAGCAGCACACACGTGGGACTAGCGGGAGTCGAGCAGTACTTC. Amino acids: CASSTHVGLAGVEQYF.

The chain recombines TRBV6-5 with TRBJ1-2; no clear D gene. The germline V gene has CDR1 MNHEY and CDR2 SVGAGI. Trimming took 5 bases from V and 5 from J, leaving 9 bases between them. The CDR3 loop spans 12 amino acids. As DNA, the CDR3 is TGTGCCAGCAGTGAATCTGGGTATGGCTACACCTTC. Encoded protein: CASSESGYGYTF.

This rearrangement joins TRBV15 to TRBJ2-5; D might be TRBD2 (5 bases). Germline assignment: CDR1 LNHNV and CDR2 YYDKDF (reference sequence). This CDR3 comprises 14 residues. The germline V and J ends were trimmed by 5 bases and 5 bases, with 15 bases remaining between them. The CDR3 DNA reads TGTGCCACCAGCCACCTAGAGGAGGAGGAGACCCAGTACTTC. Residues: CATSHLEEEETQYF. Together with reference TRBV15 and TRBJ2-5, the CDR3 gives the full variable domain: DAMVIQNPRYQVTQFGKPVTLSCSQTLNHNVMYWYQQKSSQAPKLLFHYYDKDFNNEADTPDNFQSRRPNTSFCFLDIRSPGLGDTAMYLCATSHLEEEETQYFGPGTRLLVL.

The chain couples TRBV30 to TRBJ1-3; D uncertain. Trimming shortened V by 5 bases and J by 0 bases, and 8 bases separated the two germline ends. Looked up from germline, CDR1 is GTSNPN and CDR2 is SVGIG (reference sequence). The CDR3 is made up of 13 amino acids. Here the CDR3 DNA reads TGTGCCTGGGACGGTCACTCTGGAAACACCATATATTTT. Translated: CAWDGHSGNTIYF.

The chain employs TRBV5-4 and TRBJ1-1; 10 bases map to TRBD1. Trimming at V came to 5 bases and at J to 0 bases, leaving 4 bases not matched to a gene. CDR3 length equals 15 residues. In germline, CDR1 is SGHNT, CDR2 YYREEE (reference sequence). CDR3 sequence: CASRTGGVMNTEAFF. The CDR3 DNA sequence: TGTGCCAGCAGGACAGGGGGCGTCATGAACACTGAAGCTTTCTTT.

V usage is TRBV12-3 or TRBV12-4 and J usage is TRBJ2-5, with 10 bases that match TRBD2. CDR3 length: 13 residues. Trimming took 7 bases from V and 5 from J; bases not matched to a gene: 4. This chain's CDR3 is CASTATSGETQYF. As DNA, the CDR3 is TGTGCCAGCACCGCGACTAGCGGGGAGACCCAGTACTTC.

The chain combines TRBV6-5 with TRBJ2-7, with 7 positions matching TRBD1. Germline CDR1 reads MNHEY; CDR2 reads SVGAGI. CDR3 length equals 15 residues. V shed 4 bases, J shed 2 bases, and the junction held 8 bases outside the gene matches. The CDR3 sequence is CASSSDRDRPYEQYF. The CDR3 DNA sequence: TGTGCCAGCAGTTCAGACAGGGACCGACCCTACGAGCAGTACTTC.

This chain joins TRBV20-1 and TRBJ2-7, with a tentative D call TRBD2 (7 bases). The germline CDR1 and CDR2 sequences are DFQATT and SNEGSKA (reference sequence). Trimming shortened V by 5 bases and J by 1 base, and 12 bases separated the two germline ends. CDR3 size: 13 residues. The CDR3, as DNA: TGCAGTGCTGGGGGGGCTTCATCCTACGAGCAGTACTTC. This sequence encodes CSAGGASSYEQYF.

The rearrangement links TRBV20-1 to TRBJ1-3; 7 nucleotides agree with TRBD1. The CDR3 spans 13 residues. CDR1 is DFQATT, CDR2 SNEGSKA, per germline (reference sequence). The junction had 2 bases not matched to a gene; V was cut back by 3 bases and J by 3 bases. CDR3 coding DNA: TGCAGTGCTAGTAGACAGGGTGGAAACACCATATATTTT. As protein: CSASRQGGNTIYF.

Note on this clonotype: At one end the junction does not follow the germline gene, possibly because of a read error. The CDR3 DNA sequence: TGCGCCAGCAGCCAAGAACTGGGGGATTTTAACTATGGCTACACCTTC. This translates into CASSQELGDFNYGYTF. The rearrangement links TRBV7-2 to TRBJ1-2; D might be TRBD1 (5 bases). Germline CDR1 SGHTA, CDR2 FQGNSA. The CDR3 consists of 16 residues.

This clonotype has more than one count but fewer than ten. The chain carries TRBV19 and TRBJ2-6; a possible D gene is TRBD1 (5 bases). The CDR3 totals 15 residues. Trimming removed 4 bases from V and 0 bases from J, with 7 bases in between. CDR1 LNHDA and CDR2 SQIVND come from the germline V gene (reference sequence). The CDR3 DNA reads TGTGCCAGTAGTACAGACAGCTCTGGGGCCAACGTCCTGACTTTC. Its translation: CASSTDSSGANVLTF.

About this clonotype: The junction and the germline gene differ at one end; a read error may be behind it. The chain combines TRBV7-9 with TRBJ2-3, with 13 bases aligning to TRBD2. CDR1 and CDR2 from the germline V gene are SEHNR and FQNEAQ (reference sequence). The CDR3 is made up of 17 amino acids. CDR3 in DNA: TGTGCCAGCAGCGGACGGACTAGCGGGAGTTGGACAGCTACGCAGTATTTT. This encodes CASSGRTSGSWTATQYF.

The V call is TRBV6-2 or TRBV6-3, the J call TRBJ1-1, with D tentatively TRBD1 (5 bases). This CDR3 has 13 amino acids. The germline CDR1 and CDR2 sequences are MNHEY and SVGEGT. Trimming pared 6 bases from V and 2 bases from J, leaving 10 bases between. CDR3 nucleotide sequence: TGTGCCAGCAGGGATGACAGCAACACTGAAGCTTTCTTT. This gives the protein CASRDDSNTEAFF.

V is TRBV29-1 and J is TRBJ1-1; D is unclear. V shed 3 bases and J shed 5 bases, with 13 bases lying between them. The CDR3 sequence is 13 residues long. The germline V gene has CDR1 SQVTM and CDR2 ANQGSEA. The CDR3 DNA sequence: TGCAGCGTTGAGGGCGGAGGGAAGACTGAAGCTTTCTTT. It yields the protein CSVEGGGKTEAFF. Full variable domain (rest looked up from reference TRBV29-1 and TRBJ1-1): SAVISQKPSRDICQRGTSLTIQCQVDSQVTMMFWYRQQPGQSLTLIATANQGSEATYESGFVIDKFPISRPNLTFSTLTVSNMSPEDSSIYLCSVEGGGKTEAFFGQGTRLTVV.

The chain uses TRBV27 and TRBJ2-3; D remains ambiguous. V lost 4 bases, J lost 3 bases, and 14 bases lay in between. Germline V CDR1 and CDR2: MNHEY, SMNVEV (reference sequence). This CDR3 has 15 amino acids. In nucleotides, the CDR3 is TGTGCCAGCAGTTCAGGAACCCTCAGGACAGATACGCAGTATTTT. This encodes CASSSGTLRTDTQYF.

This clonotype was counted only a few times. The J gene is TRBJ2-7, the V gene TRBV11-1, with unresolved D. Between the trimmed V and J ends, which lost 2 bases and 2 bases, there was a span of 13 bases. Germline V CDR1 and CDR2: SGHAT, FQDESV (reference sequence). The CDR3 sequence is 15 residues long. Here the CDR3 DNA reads TGTGCCAGCAGCTTATCGTCTCCTGACCCCTACGAGCAGTACTTC. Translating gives CASSLSSPDPYEQYF.

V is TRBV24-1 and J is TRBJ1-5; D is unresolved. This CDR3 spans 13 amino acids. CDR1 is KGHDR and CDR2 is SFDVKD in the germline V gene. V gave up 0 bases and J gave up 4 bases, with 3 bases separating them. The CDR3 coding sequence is TGTGCCACCAGTGATTTGCCAAATCAGCCCCAGCATTTT. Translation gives CATSDLPNQPQHF.

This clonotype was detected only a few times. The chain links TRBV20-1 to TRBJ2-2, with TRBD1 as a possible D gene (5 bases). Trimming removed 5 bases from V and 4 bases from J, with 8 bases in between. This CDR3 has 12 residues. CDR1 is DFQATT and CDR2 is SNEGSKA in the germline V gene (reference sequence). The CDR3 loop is CSAPGFTGELFF. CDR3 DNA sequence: TGCAGTGCTCCAGGGTTCACCGGGGAGCTGTTTTTT.